The 19 T cell receptor beta chains listed next were all sequenced from one sample in a study of T cells expressing NK-cell markers (dated by TCRdb to 2019 to 2021). Libraries were built with 5' RACE. The sequencing machine was an Illumina HiSeq 2000. Reads reprocessed by TCRdb are summarized as one entry per CDR3 protein sequence, and DNA is absent. This sample's table has entries for about 550,000 distinct CDR3 sequences. Of the sample, approximately 3.6% is held by the ten largest clones. Sequenced: blood T cells: a sorted CD56 or NKG2C T cell subset, CD4+ or CD8+ T cells, or bulk PBMC T cells (not recorded which). The receptors were gathered from a man aged 18-30 years in good health. Donor details come from another sample of the same person, matched by shared clones.

The gene calls are TRBV6-1 and TRBJ2-5; the D gene TCRdb calls, TRBD1, cannot be checked with no DNA. Per the germline V gene, CDR1 is MNHNS and CDR2 is SASEGT. The CDR3 consists of 14 residues. This CDR3 reads CASLKQDRGETQYF.

The chain recombines TRBV4-3 with TRBJ2-2; TCRdb picks TRBD2, but there is no DNA to check that call. This CDR3 comprises 18 residues. Germline V gives CDR1 LGHNA, CDR2 YSLEER. The CDR3 region is CASSHTGTSESNTGELFF.

The chain recombines TRBV12-3 or TRBV12-4 with TRBJ2-3; TCRdb's assignment of TRBD1 cannot be checked, as there is no DNA. CDR3 length: 15 amino acids. This CDR3 reads CASIPTARLTDTQYF.

The gene calls are TRBV28 and TRBJ2-7; TCRdb's D call, TRBD2, is unchecked because there is no DNA. From germline, CDR1 is MDHEN and CDR2 SYDVKM. This CDR3 contains 16 residues. The CDR3 protein is CASSQSRSRRMDEQYF.

The chain has TRBV10-3 and TRBJ1-6. The CDR3 runs to 14 residues. Germline V gene lookup returns CDR1 ENHRY and CDR2 SYGVKD. CDR3 loop: CAISEEGRNSPLHF.

This chain joins TRBV7-2 and TRBJ2-1; the D gene TCRdb calls, TRBD2, cannot be checked with no DNA. Germline assignment: CDR1 SGHTA and CDR2 FQGNSA. The CDR3 length is 15 residues. This CDR3 is CASSPASGSLNEQFF.

The chain employs TRBV15 and TRBJ2-1. Per germline, CDR1 LNHNV and CDR2 YYDKDF (reference sequence). This CDR3 has 19 residues. The CDR3 sequence: CATSRDSVSAGVPDNEQFF.

The chain has TRBV6-1 and TRBJ2-2. The germline gives CDR1 MNHNS, CDR2 SASEGT. The CDR3 is made up of 14 amino acids. CDR3 sequence reads: CASNVSPNTGELFF.

V and J are TRBV7-9 and TRBJ2-1; the TCRdb D gene call, TRBD1, has no DNA to confirm it. Germline V lookup: CDR1 SEHNR, CDR2 FQNEAQ (reference sequence). The CDR3 has 12 residues. The CDR3 here is CASSRVRDEQFF. Full variable domain (missing parts from reference TRBV7-9 and TRBJ2-1): DTGVSQNPRHKITKRGQNVTFRCDPISEHNRLYWYRQTLGQGPEFLTYFQNEAQLEKSRLLSDRFSAERPKGSFSTLEIQRTEQGDSAMYLCASSRVRDEQFFGPGTRLTVL.

The CDR3 protein is CSVEGGTQNLYNEQFF. J is TRBJ2-1 and V is TRBV29-1; there is no DNA to check the TCRdb D call of TRBD1. CDR1 is SQVTM, CDR2 ANQGSEA, per germline. This CDR3 comprises 16 residues.

The rearrangement joins TRBV15 to TRBJ2-1; TCRdb outputs TRBD2, but without DNA this stays unchecked. Germline V gene data show CDR1 as LNHNV and CDR2 as YYDKDF (reference sequence). The CDR3 length is 15 residues. The CDR3: CATSSQAGSANEQFF.

CDR3 sequence: CASSSSSQGPSYNTGELFF. This chain connects TRBV7-6 to TRBJ2-2; without DNA, the TCRdb call of TRBD2 cannot be checked. CDR3 length equals 19 residues. The V gene's germline CDR1 is SGHVS and CDR2 FNYEAQ.

The chain uses TRBV5-1 and TRBJ2-1; the D call of TRBD1 rests on TCRdb alone, since no DNA is present to check it. The germline V gene encodes CDR1 SGHRS and CDR2 YFSETQ. CDR3 length: 14 amino acids. CDR3 amino acids: CASSLSLPRENQFF. Combining the CDR3 with reference TRBV5-1 and TRBJ2-1 gives the whole variable domain KAGVTQTPRYLIKTRGQQVTLSCSPISGHRSVSWYQQTPGQGLQFLFEYFSETQRNKGNFPGRFSGRQFSNSRSEMNVSTLELGDSALYLCASSLSLPRENQFFGPGTRLTVL.

This chain joins TRBV4-3 and TRBJ1-1; TCRdb returns TRBD1, unconfirmable since there is no DNA. Germline V gives CDR1 LGHNA, CDR2 YSLEER. The CDR3 runs to 14 residues. The CDR3: CASSQAPLNTEAFF.

V gene TRBV24-1 combines with J gene TRBJ2-2; TCRdb gives TRBD1 as the D gene, but with no DNA this cannot be confirmed. The CDR3 spans 16 residues. Germline V gene sequence: CDR1 KGHDR, CDR2 SFDVKD. CDR3 in amino acids: CATSDPTGLIAGELFF.

CDR3 region: CASSWGSGYGYTF. V usage is TRBV12-3 or TRBV12-4 and J usage is TRBJ1-2; the D call from TCRdb, TRBD1, cannot be confirmed without DNA. This CDR3 has 13 amino acids.

This chain connects TRBV6-4 to TRBJ2-1; TCRdb names TRBD1, which stays unverified in the absence of DNA. The CDR3 spans 17 residues. CDR1 and CDR2 from the germline V gene are MRHNA and SNTAGT. The CDR3 protein is CASSPDRGQGLYNEQFF.

The rearrangement uses TRBV11-2 and TRBJ2-2; without DNA, the TCRdb call of TRBD1 cannot be checked. Germline V gene data show CDR1 as SGHAT and CDR2 as FQNNGV. The CDR3 extends over 18 amino acids. The CDR3 sequence is CASSLEFGAGQNTGELFF.

The chain combines TRBV3-1 with TRBJ2-5; the D gene TCRdb calls, TRBD2, cannot be checked with no DNA. The CDR3 sequence is 17 residues long. The germline V gene encodes CDR1 LGHDT and CDR2 YNNKEL (reference sequence). CDR3 in amino acids: CASSQESGRIRAETQYF.